This T cell receptor beta chain originates from a study of cytomegalovirus exposure and HLA in healthy donors. Sequencing was performed with immunoSEQ multiplex PCR; in TCRdb, only in-frame clones are kept and a portion is missing. The data contain approximately 120,000 clones, about 90% of them singletons. The CDR3 has 13 residues. CDR1 is MNHNS, CDR2 SASEGT, per germline. The V and J ends lost 6 bases and 10 bases respectively, with 18 bases between them. The rearrangement uses TRBV6-1 and TRBJ1-1; no reliable D call. Sequenced: PBMCs. The TCR comes from a young woman in good health and CMV-seronegative. CDR3 nucleotide sequence: TGTGCCAGCAGCTTAAATCGTCAGGTTGGAGCTTTCTTT. Translated, it gives CASSLNRQVGAFF.